Listed below are T cell receptor beta chains from one sample, sequenced in a study of shared clonotypes between healthy human individuals. Clones were sequenced by immunoSEQ multiplex PCR, and TCRdb holds only the in-frame ones, with some missing. The sample includes approximately 2,000,000 clones, roughly 95% of them seen just once. The material sequenced was naive CD8+ T cells from PBMCs. The source of these receptors is a man aged 18 to 29 in good health. Some clones in this sample may be carry-over from other donors' samples. Each CDR3 is given with its conserved first and last residue. Fields, in order: CDR3 DNA, CDR3 protein, clone size, J gene, V gene, D gene. A D gene is named only where the DNA matches it firmly. Only some rows state a clone size, as once, few, many or a class for expanded clones.

cdr3_nt: TGTGCCACCCAGATTACTAGCGGGAGGTTTTCCTACGAGCAGTACTTC
cdr3_aa: CATQITSGRFSYEQYF
clone_size: .
j_call: TRBJ2-7
v_call: TRBV2
d_call: TRBD2

cdr3_nt: TGTGCCAGCAGCTTGGGGACCGCCTGGAGGGACACCGGGGAGCTGTTTTTT
cdr3_aa: CASSLGTAWRDTGELFF
clone_size: .
j_call: TRBJ2-2
v_call: TRBV5-8
d_call: .

cdr3_nt: TGTGCCAGCAGCTTAGAAGGCGCCGGGGAGCTGTTTTTT
cdr3_aa: CASSLEGAGELFF
clone_size: .
j_call: TRBJ2-2
v_call: TRBV7-2
d_call: .

cdr3_nt: TGCGCCAGCAGCCCAGGGGGACAGGGACCAGAGACCCAGTACTTC
cdr3_aa: CASSPGGQGPETQYF
clone_size: once
j_call: TRBJ2-5
v_call: TRBV4-3
d_call: TRBD1

cdr3_nt: TGTGCCAGCATATCGGACTTGAGGCGAACCAATCAGCCCCAGCATTTT
cdr3_aa: CASISDLRRTNQPQHF
clone_size: .
j_call: TRBJ1-5
v_call: TRBV6-6
d_call: .

cdr3_nt: TGTGCCACCAGCAGGTCAGGGGGTCCCGGGGAGCTGTTTTTT
cdr3_aa: CATSRSGGPGELFF
clone_size: once
j_call: TRBJ2-2
v_call: TRBV15
d_call: TRBD1

cdr3_nt: TGTGCCAGCAGTTTCATTGTTAGCAATCAGCCCCAGCATTTT
cdr3_aa: CASSFIVSNQPQHF
clone_size: .
j_call: TRBJ1-5
v_call: TRBV28
d_call: .

cdr3_nt: TGTGCCAGCAGACCACAGGGGGCGCCGGACAATGAGCAGTTCTTC
cdr3_aa: CASRPQGAPDNEQFF
clone_size: .
j_call: TRBJ2-1
v_call: TRBV2
d_call: TRBD1

cdr3_nt: TGCGCCATCTCCGAGTCCGGACAGGGGGCTTATGGCTACACCTTC
cdr3_aa: CAISESGQGAYGYTF
clone_size: .
j_call: TRBJ1-2
v_call: TRBV10-2
d_call: TRBD1

cdr3_nt: TGTGCCAGCAGCCGGGACAGGGACAACAATGAGCAGTTCTTC
cdr3_aa: CASSRDRDNNEQFF
clone_size: .
j_call: TRBJ2-1
v_call: TRBV7-9
d_call: TRBD1